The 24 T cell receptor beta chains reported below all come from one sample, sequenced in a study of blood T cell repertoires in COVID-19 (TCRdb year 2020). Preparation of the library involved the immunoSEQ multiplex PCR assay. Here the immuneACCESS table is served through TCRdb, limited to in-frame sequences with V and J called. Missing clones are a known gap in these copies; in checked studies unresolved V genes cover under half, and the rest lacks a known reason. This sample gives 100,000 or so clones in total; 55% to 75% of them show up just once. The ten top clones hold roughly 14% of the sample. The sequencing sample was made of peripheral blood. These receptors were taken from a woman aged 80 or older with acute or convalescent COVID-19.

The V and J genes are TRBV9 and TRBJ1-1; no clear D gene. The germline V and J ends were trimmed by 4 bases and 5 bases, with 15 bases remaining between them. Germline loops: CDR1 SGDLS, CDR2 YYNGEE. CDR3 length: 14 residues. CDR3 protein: CASSQREGSTEAFF. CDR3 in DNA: TGTGCCAGCAGCCAACGGGAAGGGTCGACTGAAGCTTTCTTT. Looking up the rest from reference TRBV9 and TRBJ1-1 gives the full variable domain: DSGVTQTPKHLITATGQRVTLRCSPRSGDLSVYWYQQSLDQGLQFLIQYYNGEERAKGNILERFSAQQFPDLHSELNLSSLELGDSALYFCASSQREGSTEAFFGQGTRLTVV.

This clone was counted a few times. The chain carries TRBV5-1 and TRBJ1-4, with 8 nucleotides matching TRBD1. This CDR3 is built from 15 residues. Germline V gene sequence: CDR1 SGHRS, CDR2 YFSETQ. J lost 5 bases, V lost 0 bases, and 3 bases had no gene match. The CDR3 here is CASSLGQGTNEKLFF. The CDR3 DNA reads TGCGCCAGCAGCTTGGGACAGGGGACGAATGAAAAACTGTTTTTT.

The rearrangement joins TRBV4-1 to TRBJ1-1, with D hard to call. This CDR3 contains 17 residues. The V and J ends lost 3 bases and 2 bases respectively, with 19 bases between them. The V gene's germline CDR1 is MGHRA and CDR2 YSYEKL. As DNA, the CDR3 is TGCGCCAGCAGCCACAACACGGACTCGCCGAAAAACACTGAAGCTTTCTTT. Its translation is CASSHNTDSPKNTEAFF.

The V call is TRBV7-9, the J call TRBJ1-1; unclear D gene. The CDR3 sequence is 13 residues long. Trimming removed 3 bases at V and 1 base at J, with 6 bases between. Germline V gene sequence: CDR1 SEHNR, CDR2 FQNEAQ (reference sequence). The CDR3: CASSFTANTEAFF. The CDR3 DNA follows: TGTGCCAGCAGCTTTACAGCGAACACTGAAGCTTTCTTT.

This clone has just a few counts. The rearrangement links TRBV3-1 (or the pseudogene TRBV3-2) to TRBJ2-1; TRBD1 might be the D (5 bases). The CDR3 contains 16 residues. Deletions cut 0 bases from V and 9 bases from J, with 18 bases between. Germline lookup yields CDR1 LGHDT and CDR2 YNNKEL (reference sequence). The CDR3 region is CASSQDGHSFNGEQFF. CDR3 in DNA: TGTGCCAGCAGCCAAGATGGACATAGTTTTAACGGTGAGCAGTTCTTC.

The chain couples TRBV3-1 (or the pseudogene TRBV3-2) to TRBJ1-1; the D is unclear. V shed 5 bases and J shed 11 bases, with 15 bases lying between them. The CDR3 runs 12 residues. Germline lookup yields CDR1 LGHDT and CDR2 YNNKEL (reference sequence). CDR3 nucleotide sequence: TGTGCCAGCAGCTCAAGTATAGGAGGCGCTTTCTTT. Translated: CASSSSIGGAFF.

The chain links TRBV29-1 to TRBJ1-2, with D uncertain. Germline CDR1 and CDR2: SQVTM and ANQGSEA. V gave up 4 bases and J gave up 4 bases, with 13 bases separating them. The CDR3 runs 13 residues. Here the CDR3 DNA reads TGCAGCGTTGCGAGGGAAGGAGGCTATGGCTACACCTTC. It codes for CSVAREGGYGYTF.

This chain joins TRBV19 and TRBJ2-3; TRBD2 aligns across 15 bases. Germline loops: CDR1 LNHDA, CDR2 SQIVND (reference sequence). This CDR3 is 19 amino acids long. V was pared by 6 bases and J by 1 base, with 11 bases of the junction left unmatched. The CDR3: CASRSSWTSGGARTDTQYF. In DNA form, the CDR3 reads TGTGCCAGTAGGTCGAGTTGGACTAGCGGGGGGGCGCGCACAGATACGCAGTATTTT.

The CDR3 region is CASSLTGTEAFF. CDR3 nucleotides: TGTGCCAGCAGTTTAACCGGGACAGAAGCTTTCTTT. V gene TRBV12-3 or TRBV12-4 combines with J gene TRBJ1-1, with D perhaps matching TRBD1 (6 bases). CDR3 length: 12 amino acids. Trimming shortened V by 2 bases and J by 8 bases, and 9 bases separated the two germline ends.

The CDR3 DNA sequence: TGTGCCAGCAGTACGTTAAGCGGGGGGGGAAGATACGAGCAGTACTTC. Residues: CASSTLSGGGRYEQYF. The chain carries TRBV27 and TRBJ2-7, with 10 bases identical to TRBD2. The germline V gene encodes CDR1 MNHEY and CDR2 SMNVEV (reference sequence). The length of the CDR3 is 16 residues. J was trimmed by 4 bases and V by 5 bases; bases with no gene match: 11.

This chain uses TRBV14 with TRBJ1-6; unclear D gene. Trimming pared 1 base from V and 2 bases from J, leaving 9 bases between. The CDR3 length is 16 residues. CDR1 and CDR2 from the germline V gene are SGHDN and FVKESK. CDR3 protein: CASSQGRETYNSPLHF. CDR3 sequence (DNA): TGTGCCAGCAGCCAAGGGAGGGAAACCTATAATTCACCCCTCCACTTT.

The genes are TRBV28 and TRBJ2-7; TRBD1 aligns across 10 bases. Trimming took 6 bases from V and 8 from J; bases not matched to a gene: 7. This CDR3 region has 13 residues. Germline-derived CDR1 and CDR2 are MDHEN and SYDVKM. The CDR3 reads CASSSGQGEKQYF. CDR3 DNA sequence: TGTGCCAGCAGCTCTGGACAGGGGGAGAAGCAGTACTTC.

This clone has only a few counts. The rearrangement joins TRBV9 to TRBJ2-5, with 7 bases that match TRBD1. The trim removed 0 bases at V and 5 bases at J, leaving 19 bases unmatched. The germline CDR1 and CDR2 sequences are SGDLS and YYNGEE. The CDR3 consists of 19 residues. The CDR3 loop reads CASSVGGGTPRGAGETQYF. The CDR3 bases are TGTGCCAGCAGCGTAGGAGGGGGCACCCCAAGGGGCGCAGGGGAGACCCAGTACTTC.

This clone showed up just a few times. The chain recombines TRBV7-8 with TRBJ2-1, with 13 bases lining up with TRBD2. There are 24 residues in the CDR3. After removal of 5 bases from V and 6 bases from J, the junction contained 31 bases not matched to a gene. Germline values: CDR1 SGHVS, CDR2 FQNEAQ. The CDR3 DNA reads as TGTGCCAGCAGCCCAAATTACCGCCGACAAACACTAGCGGGGGGGCCACGAGGGATCAATGAGCAGTTCTTC. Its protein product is CASSPNYRRQTLAGGPRGINEQFF.

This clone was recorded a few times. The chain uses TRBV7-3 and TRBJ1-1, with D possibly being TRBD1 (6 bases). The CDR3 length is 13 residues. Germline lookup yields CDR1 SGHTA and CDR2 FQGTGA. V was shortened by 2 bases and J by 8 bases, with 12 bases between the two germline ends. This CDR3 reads CASSLQGGQEAFF. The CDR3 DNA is TGTGCCAGCAGCTTACAAGGAGGACAGGAAGCTTTCTTT.

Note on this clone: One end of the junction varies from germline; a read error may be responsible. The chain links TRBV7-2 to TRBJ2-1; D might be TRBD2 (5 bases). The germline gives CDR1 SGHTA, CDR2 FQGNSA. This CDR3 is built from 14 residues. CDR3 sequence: CASSLARGYSEQFF. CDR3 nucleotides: TGTGCCAGCAGCTTAGCCCGGGGATACAGTGAGCAGTTCTTC.

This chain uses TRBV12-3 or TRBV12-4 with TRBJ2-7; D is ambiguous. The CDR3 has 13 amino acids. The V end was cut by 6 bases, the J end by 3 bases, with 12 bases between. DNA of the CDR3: TGTGCCAGCAGCCCGTTCGGTTTCTACGAGCAGTACTTC. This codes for CASSPFGFYEQYF.

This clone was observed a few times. The CDR3 DNA sequence: TGTGCCTGGAGTTTCCCCCAGCGGGGGAACTATGGCTACACCTTC. Its translation is CAWSFPQRGNYGYTF. This chain connects TRBV30 to TRBJ1-2; TRBD1 might be the D (5 bases). Between the trimmed V and J ends, which lost 2 bases and 2 bases, there was a span of 15 bases. Germline CDR1 reads GTSNPN; CDR2 reads SVGIG (reference sequence). The length of the CDR3 is 15 residues.

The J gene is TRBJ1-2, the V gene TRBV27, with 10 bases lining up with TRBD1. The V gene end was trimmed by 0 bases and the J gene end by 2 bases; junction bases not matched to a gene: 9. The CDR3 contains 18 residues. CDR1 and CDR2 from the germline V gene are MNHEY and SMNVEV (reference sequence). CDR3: CASSLSGTGDRRNYGYTF. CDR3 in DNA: TGTGCCAGCAGTTTATCCGGGACAGGGGATCGTCGGAACTATGGCTACACCTTC.

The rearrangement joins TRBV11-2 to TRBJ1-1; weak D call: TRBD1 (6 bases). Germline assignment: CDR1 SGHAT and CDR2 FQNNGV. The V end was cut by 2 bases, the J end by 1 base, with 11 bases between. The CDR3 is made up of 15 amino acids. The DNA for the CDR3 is TGTGCCAGCAGCTTAACAGGGTGGGGGAACACTGAAGCTTTCTTT. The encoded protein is CASSLTGWGNTEAFF.

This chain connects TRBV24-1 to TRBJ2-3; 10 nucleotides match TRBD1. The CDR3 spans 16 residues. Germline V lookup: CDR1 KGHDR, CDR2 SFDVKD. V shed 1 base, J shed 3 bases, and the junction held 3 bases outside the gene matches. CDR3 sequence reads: CATSDFRQGATDTQYF. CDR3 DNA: TGTGCCACCAGTGATTTTCGACAGGGGGCTACAGATACGCAGTATTTT.

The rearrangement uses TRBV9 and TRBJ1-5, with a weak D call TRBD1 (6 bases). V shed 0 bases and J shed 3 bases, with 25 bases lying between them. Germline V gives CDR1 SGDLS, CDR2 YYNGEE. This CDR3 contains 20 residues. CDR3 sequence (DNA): TGTGCCAGCAGCGTAGAAGGGGGGGCAGGGTACCGCCATTACAATCAGCCCCAGCATTTT. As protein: CASSVEGGAGYRHYNQPQHF. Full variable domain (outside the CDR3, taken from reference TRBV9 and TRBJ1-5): DSGVTQTPKHLITATGQRVTLRCSPRSGDLSVYWYQQSLDQGLQFLIQYYNGEERAKGNILERFSAQQFPDLHSELNLSSLELGDSALYFCASSVEGGAGYRHYNQPQHFGDGTRLSIL.

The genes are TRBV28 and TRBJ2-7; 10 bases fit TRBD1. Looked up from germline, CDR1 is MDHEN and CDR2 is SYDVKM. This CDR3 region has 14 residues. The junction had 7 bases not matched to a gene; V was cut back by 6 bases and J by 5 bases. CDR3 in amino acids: CASRNRDRGHEQYF. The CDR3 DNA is TGTGCCAGCAGAAACCGGGACAGGGGCCACGAGCAGTACTTC.

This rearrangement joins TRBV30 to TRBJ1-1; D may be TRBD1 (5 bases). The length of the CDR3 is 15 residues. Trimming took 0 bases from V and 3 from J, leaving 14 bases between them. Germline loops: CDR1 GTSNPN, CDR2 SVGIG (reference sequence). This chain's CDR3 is CAWSVRWGGHTEAFF. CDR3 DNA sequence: TGTGCCTGGAGTGTACGGTGGGGGGGTCACACTGAAGCTTTCTTT.